This TCR beta chain was profiled in a study of blood T cell repertoires in COVID-19. Clones were sequenced by immunoSEQ multiplex PCR, and TCRdb holds only the in-frame ones, with some missing. This table has fewer than 350,000 clones, about 85% appearing once. The CDR3 is made up of 15 amino acids. Germline V gives CDR1 LNHDA, CDR2 SQIVND (reference sequence). The V segment lost 1 base and the J segment 4 bases; nucleotides outside the gene matches: 5. The sequencing input was PBMCs or T cells enriched from blood (not recorded which). This receptor was identified in a woman in her fifties or sixties who had recovered from COVID-19. V and J are TRBV19 and TRBJ2-3; 7 bases agree with TRBD1. This CDR3 is CASSIARQGPDTQYF. DNA for the CDR3: TGTGCCAGTAGTATAGCTAGACAGGGTCCAGATACGCAGTATTTT.